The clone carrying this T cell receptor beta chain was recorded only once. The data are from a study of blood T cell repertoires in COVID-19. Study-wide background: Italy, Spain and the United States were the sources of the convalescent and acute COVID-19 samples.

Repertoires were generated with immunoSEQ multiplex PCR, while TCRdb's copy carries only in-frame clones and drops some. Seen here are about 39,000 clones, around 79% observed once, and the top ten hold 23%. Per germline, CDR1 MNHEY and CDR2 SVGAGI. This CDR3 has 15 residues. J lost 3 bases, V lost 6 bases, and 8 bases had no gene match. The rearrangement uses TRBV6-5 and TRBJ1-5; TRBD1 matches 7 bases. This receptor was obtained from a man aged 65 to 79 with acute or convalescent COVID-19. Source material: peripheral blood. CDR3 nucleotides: TGTGCCAGCAGCGAGGCTGGGACAGACAATCAGCCCCAGCATTTT. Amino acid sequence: CASSEAGTDNQPQHF.